Shown below are 23 T cell receptor beta chains from a single sample sequenced in a study of T cells in Graves' hyperthyroidism and ophthalmopathy (dated by TCRdb to between 2017 and 2020). Library prep was done by multiplex PCR. The sequencing machine was an Illumina HiSeq 2000. TCR beta CDR3 regions were amplified from RNA transcripts. The first round of RT-PCR for the TCR CDR3 was performed with the HTBI primer set and the Qiagen OneStep RT-PCR kit. Through fastp at Q25 and MiXCR, TCRdb rebuilt clones from the public reads, retaining in-frame beta chains. One record per CDR3 amino acid sequence lists the most common genes and DNA. The sample table records hundreds of thousands of distinct CDR3 sequences; 35% to 40% of these occur just once. Together, the top ten hold approximately 10% of the sample. The specimen was blood. These receptors came from a man aged 18 to 30 with Graves' hyperthyroidism.

This clonotype occurred many times. The rearrangement links TRBV24-1 to TRBJ1-1, with a tentative D call TRBD1 (6 bases). Trimming shortened V by 5 bases and J by 7 bases, and 22 bases separated the two germline ends. This CDR3 contains 16 residues. CDR1 is KGHDR, CDR2 SFDVKD, per germline. This CDR3 is CATSVQGQARSGEAFF. The CDR3 bases are TGTGCCACCAGTGTTCAGGGGCAGGCCCGCAGTGGTGAAGCTTTCTTT.

This sequence joins TRBV20-1 and TRBJ1-2; 11 bases fit TRBD1. The V gene end was trimmed by 0 bases and the J gene end by 4 bases; junction bases not matched to a gene: 10. Germline assignment: CDR1 DFQATT and CDR2 SNEGSKA (reference sequence). The CDR3 sequence is 17 residues long. This CDR3 is CSARDTKGQGALYGYTF. The CDR3 coding sequence is TGCAGTGCTAGAGACACAAAAGGACAGGGGGCTCTCTATGGCTACACCTTC.

In its sample, this clonotype was seen many times. The chain employs TRBV7-2 and TRBJ1-1, with 7 nucleotides matching TRBD1. The CDR3 has 19 amino acids. V shed 1 base, J shed 1 base, and the junction held 15 bases outside the gene matches. Per germline, CDR1 SGHTA and CDR2 FQGNSA. In nucleotides, the CDR3 is TGTGCCAGCAGCTTAGAGAGTCGGGAAGGGGGCAGGAGGAACACTGAAGCTTTCTTT. It is translated as CASSLESREGGRRNTEAFF.

There are a few counts of this clonotype. The CDR3 bases are TGTGCCAGCAGTCTTAGCGGTGGGGCCCAGGCCCAGTACTTC. It codes for CASSLSGGAQAQYF. J is TRBJ2-5 and V is TRBV12-3 or TRBV12-4; the D gene is possibly TRBD2 (6 bases). V gave up 5 bases and J gave up 9 bases, with 19 bases separating them. The CDR3 loop spans 14 amino acids.

There are a few counts of this clonotype. V gene TRBV12-3 or TRBV12-4 combines with J gene TRBJ1-2; TRBD1 aligns across 9 bases. V was clipped by 6 bases and J by 8 bases; unmatched bases: 7. This CDR3 has 13 amino acids. CDR3 sequence: CASSAGQGVGYTF. CDR3 nucleotides: TGTGCCAGCAGCGCGGGACAGGGTGTCGGCTACACCTTC.

This clonotype was observed a single time. The chain links TRBV7-2 to TRBJ1-6; D is possibly TRBD1 (5 bases). Per the germline V gene, CDR1 is SGHTA and CDR2 is FQGNSA. Trimming removed 1 base from V and 0 bases from J, with 7 bases in between. The CDR3 consists of 16 residues. For the CDR3, the DNA is TGTGCCAGCAGCTTAGGGGGCCTCTCCTATAATTCACCCCTCCACTTT. Translated, it gives CASSLGGLSYNSPLHF.

On this clonotype: The conserved phenylalanine or tryptophan is not found at the CDR3 terminus, so this likely reflects a read error. The DNA is left out, because the CDR3 cannot be placed on it with certainty; the CDR3 is given as TCRdb lists it. The chain is built from TRBV7-9 and TRBJ1-1; the D call TRBD1 from the table was never checked on the DNA. Termini included, the CDR3 measures 12 amino acids. Germline V gene sequence: CDR1 SEHNR, CDR2 FQNEAQ (reference sequence). The CDR3 sequence is CASSGPRDTSNY.

This clonotype has a count of ten or more. The V call is TRBV19, the J call TRBJ2-7, with TRBD1 identical over 8 bases. Germline V gene data show CDR1 as LNHDA and CDR2 as SQIVND (reference sequence). V trimming: 8 bases; J trimming: 0 bases; junction bases outside the gene matches: 3. The CDR3 spans 13 residues. The CDR3 region has the DNA TGTGCCAGTGGGACAGGCGTCTCCTACGAGCAGTACTTC. This encodes CASGTGVSYEQYF.

V is TRBV5-5 and J is TRBJ1-2, with 8 positions matching TRBD1. Trimming took 4 bases from V and 5 from J; bases not matched to a gene: 7. This CDR3 is built from 14 residues. CDR1 is SGHKS and CDR2 is YYEKEE in the germline V gene (reference sequence). CDR3 sequence reads: CASSPDGTGYGYTF. The CDR3 bases are TGTGCCAGCAGCCCCGACGGGACAGGTTATGGCTACACCTTC. The complete variable domain, with remaining parts taken from reference TRBV5-5 and TRBJ1-2, reads DAGVTQSPTHLIKTRGQQVTLRCSPISGHKSVSWYQQVLGQGPQFIFQYYEKEERGRGNFPDRFSARQFPNYSSELNVNALLLGDSALYLCASSPDGTGYGYTFGSGTRLTVV.

The chain has TRBV4-1 and TRBJ2-7; 9 nucleotides agree with TRBD2. This CDR3 is built from 15 residues. The V gene's germline CDR1 is MGHRA and CDR2 YSYEKL. The junction had 8 bases not matched to a gene; V was cut back by 6 bases and J by 2 bases. CDR3 coding DNA: TGCGCCAGCAGTCAGCGGGAGGAGGTAACCTACGAGCAGTACTTC. Residues: CASSQREEVTYEQYF.

This clonotype occurred once. A single base separates this from a much larger clone, so it may be a read error. The rearrangement joins TRBV10-3 to TRBJ1-5, with TRBD1 matching over 8 bases. The ends lost 3 bases at V and 6 bases at J; junction bases unmatched: 1. Germline CDR1 and CDR2: ENHRY and SYGVKD. CDR3 length equals 13 residues. The CDR3 protein is CAISDRGLQPQHF. The DNA for the CDR3 is TGTGCCATCAGTGACAGGGGGCTTCAGCCCCAGCATTTT.

V is TRBV29-1 and J is TRBJ2-2, with a weak D call TRBD1 (7 bases). The CDR3 is made up of 14 amino acids. Germline V gene lookup returns CDR1 SQVTM and CDR2 ANQGSEA. V gave up 5 bases and J gave up 7 bases, with 17 bases separating them. As DNA, the CDR3 is TGCAGCGTTAGGACCGCAGGGGGGAGCGGGGAGCTGTTTTTT. Translated: CSVRTAGGSGELFF.

This clonotype was detected ten times or more. This chain uses TRBV7-9 with TRBJ1-1, with D tentatively TRBD1 (5 bases). The ends were cut back, 5 bases at V and 1 base at J, with 14 bases in the middle. Germline CDR1 SEHNR, CDR2 FQNEAQ (reference sequence). CDR3 length equals 15 residues. CDR3 coding DNA: TGTGCCAGCAGCGCCATTGGGGGGGAGAACACTGAAGCTTTCTTT. Amino acid sequence: CASSAIGGENTEAFF.

The CDR3: CAWGPGMNTEAFF. In DNA, the CDR3 is TGTGCCTGGGGGCCAGGGATGAACACTGAAGCTTTCTTT. The genes are TRBV30 and TRBJ1-1; TRBD1 might be the D (5 bases). The germline V gene encodes CDR1 GTSNPN and CDR2 SVGIG (reference sequence). There are 13 residues in the CDR3. V was clipped by 5 bases and J by 0 bases, with 10 bases between them.

Notes on this clonotype: The junction departs from germline at one end; a sequencing error may be responsible. The CDR3 is CSVEVSGSEETQYF. Written as DNA, the CDR3 is TGCAGCGTGGAAGTTAGCGGGAGCGAAGAGACCCAGTACTTC. The chain couples TRBV29-1 to TRBJ2-5; 9 nucleotides match TRBD2. CDR1 is SQVTM and CDR2 is ANQGSEA in the germline V gene. The CDR3 has 14 amino acids.

The table lists this clonotype with a few counts. For the CDR3, the DNA is TGCGCCAGCAGCCAAGAGGCAGGGCGAGGCTACACCTTC. It is translated as CASSQEAGRGYTF. The chain combines TRBV4-1 with TRBJ1-2, with D possibly being TRBD1 (5 bases). The CDR3 covers 13 residues. In germline, CDR1 is MGHRA, CDR2 YSYEKL. With 0 bases removed from V and 8 bases from J, the gap between germline ends came to 10 bases.

This clonotype was observed a handful of times. The gene calls are TRBV7-9 and TRBJ2-7; no definite D call. CDR1 is SEHNR, CDR2 FQNEAQ, per germline (reference sequence). Trimming shortened V by 5 bases and J by 6 bases, and 17 bases separated the two germline ends. The CDR3 loop spans 14 amino acids. The CDR3 DNA reads as TGTGCCAGCAGCCAAGATTATTCCGAACTCGAGCAGTACTTC. Translation gives CASSQDYSELEQYF. Drawing the rest from reference TRBV7-9 and TRBJ2-7, the complete variable domain is DTGVSQNPRHKITKRGQNVTFRCDPISEHNRLYWYRQTLGQGPEFLTYFQNEAQLEKSRLLSDRFSAERPKGSFSTLEIQRTEQGDSAMYLCASSQDYSELEQYFGPGTRLTVT.

The rearrangement joins TRBV2 to TRBJ2-2; TRBD1 might be the D (6 bases). The CDR3 has 15 amino acids. The V gene lost 6 bases and the J gene lost 0 bases, with 11 bases spanning the gap. CDR1 and CDR2 (germline): SNHLY, FYNNEI. CDR3 in amino acids: CASRTAGANTGELFF. Here the CDR3 DNA reads TGTGCCAGCAGGACCGCAGGGGCGAACACCGGGGAGCTGTTTTTT.

At least ten counts were recorded for this clonotype. The genes are TRBV20-1 and TRBJ1-1, with D hard to call. CDR3 length: 13 amino acids. Germline V CDR1 and CDR2: DFQATT, SNEGSKA (reference sequence). Between the trimmed V and J ends, which lost 3 bases and 4 bases, there was a span of 12 bases. The CDR3 protein is CSASRQSGTEAFF. The CDR3 DNA reads as TGCAGTGCTAGCAGGCAGTCAGGCACTGAAGCTTTCTTT.

On this clonotype itself: An end of the junction differs from the germline gene, which may be a read error. The chain uses TRBV20-1 and TRBJ1-1; 7 nucleotides agree with TRBD1. This CDR3 is built from 10 residues. CDR1 DFQATT and CDR2 SNEGSKA come from the germline V gene (reference sequence). This chain's CDR3 is CSASRGQGFF. In nucleotides, the CDR3 is TGCAGTGCTAGTAGGGGGCAGGGGTTTTTT.

The CDR3 loop reads CSAREPSLSNQPQHF. Here the CDR3 DNA reads TGCAGTGCTAGGGAGCCGAGCCTTAGCAATCAGCCCCAGCATTTT. The chain employs TRBV20-1 and TRBJ1-5; D gene unclear. The germline CDR1 and CDR2 sequences are DFQATT and SNEGSKA (reference sequence). V was cut by 3 bases and J by 0 bases, with 12 bases left in between. CDR3 size: 15 residues.

This clonotype was observed at least ten times. The chain uses TRBV9 and TRBJ2-2, with D unclear. V lost 4 bases and J lost 7, with 11 bases in between. Germline CDR1 and CDR2: SGDLS and YYNGEE. This CDR3 has 13 residues. CDR3 amino acids: CASSPEGVGELFF. Written as DNA, the CDR3 is TGTGCCAGCAGCCCCGAAGGTGTCGGGGAGCTGTTTTTT.

The V and J genes are TRBV25-1 and TRBJ2-2; TRBD2 agrees at 9 bases. Germline V gives CDR1 MGHDK, CDR2 SYGVNS. The CDR3 sequence is 14 residues long. V trimming: 9 bases; J trimming: 1 base; junction bases outside the gene matches: 3. CDR3 bases: TGTGCCAGTGGGCGGGGGGGGAACACCGGGGAGCTGTTTTTT. It translates to CASGRGGNTGELFF.